This T cell receptor (beta chain) was sequenced for a study of T cell responses to AZD1222 COVID-19 vaccine. The study's findings and limits: Most donors were white British and more were female, and clonal diversity was possibly underestimated. Epitopes outside B.1.351 and B.1.1.7 mutated regions reportedly drew nearly half of spike TCRs. With dominance at 160-218 and 743-854, vaccine-associated CD4 TCRs spanned spike. Seropositive status at baseline applied to only a handful of AZD1222 recipients.

The CDR3 extends over 14 amino acids. Germline values: CDR1 KGHSH, CDR2 LQKENI. V was shortened by 2 bases and J by 4 bases, with 9 bases between the two germline ends. Some clones are missing from TCRdb's copy, which holds only in-frame ones; the method was immunoSEQ multiplex PCR. The sample shows under 150,000 clones, about 88% of them seen only once. As regards this clone: No antigen is known for it.

V usage is TRBV18 and J usage is TRBJ1-5, with D possibly TRBD1 on 5 matching bases. The specimen comprised peripheral blood, sampled on day 0 of AZD1222 vaccination. The TCR was taken from an adult in good health. The DNA of the CDR3 is TGTGCCAGCTCACCAGCCCAGGGAAATCAGCCCCAGCATTTT. It is translated as CASSPAQGNQPQHF. Supplemented by reference TRBV18 and TRBJ1-5, the full variable domain reads NAGVMQNPRHLVRRRGQEARLRCSPMKGHSHVYWYRQLPEEGLKFMVYLQKENIIDESGMPKERFSAEFPKEGPSILRIQQVVRGDSAAYFCASSPAQGNQPQHFGDGTRLSIL.